Listed here are 3 T cell receptor beta chains from one sample, sequenced in a study of T cells in tumors after PD-1 blockade. Method: immunoSEQ multiplex PCR; TCRdb's copy keeps in-frame clones and lacks some. The sample carries 12,000 to 15,000 clones, around two thirds recorded once. The input for sequencing was tumor tissue, taken after anti-PD-1 treatment. These TCRs come from a human donor with cutaneous squamous cell carcinoma.

V usage is TRBV5-1 and J usage is TRBJ2-1; 8 bases fit TRBD2. Germline trimming cut 8 bases from V and 8 bases from J; bases unmatched to any gene: 6. The CDR3 has 12 amino acids. Germline lookup yields CDR1 SGHRS and CDR2 YFSETQ. The CDR3 sequence: CASAGGDDEQFF. As DNA, the CDR3 is TGCGCCAGTGCCGGGGGGGACGATGAGCAGTTCTTC. Using reference TRBV5-1 and TRBJ2-1 for the parts outside the CDR3, the full variable domain is KAGVTQTPRYLIKTRGQQVTLSCSPISGHRSVSWYQQTPGQGLQFLFEYFSETQRNKGNFPGRFSGRQFSNSRSEMNVSTLELGDSALYLCASAGGDDEQFFGPGTRLTVL.

V is TRBV11-3 and J is TRBJ2-3; possible D gene TRBD2, 5 bases. The V end lost 1 base, the J end lost 0 bases, and 14 bases lay between the germline ends. Germline CDR1 SGHNT, CDR2 YENEEA. The CDR3 length is 17 residues. CDR3 residues: CASSLGIVATSTDTQYF. As DNA, the CDR3 is TGTGCCAGCAGCTTAGGGATAGTAGCGACAAGCACAGATACGCAGTATTTT.

This rearrangement joins TRBV28 to TRBJ2-1, with TRBD1 matching over 8 bases. This CDR3 region has 10 residues. Germline V lookup: CDR1 MDHEN, CDR2 SYDVKM. As DNA, the CDR3 is TGTGCGACAGGGGTCAATGAGCAGTTCTTC. Translated, it gives CATGVNEQFF.